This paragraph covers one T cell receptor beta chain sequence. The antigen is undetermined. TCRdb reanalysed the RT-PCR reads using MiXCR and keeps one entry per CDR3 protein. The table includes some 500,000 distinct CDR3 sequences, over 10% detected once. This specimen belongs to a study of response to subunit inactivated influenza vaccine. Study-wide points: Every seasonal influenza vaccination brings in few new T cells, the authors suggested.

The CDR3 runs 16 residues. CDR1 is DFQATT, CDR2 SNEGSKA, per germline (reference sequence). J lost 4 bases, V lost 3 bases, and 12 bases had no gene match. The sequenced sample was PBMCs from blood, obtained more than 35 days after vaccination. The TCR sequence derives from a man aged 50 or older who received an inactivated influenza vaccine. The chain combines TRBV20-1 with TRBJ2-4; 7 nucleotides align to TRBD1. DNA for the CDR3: TGCAGTGCTAGGAGTCGTCAGGGGGAGATTAAAAACATTCAGTACTTC. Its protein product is CSARSRQGEIKNIQYF.